These 2 T cell receptor beta chains were all obtained from the same sample, sequenced in a study of cytotoxic CD8 clonotypes in ibrutinib-treated CLL. The assay was immunoSEQ multiplex PCR, and TCRdb's table has in-frame clones only and misses some. The table has 85,000 or so clones, about 85% seen once. The sample here was PBMCs, taken after 12 months of ibrutinib treatment. These receptor sequences come from a human donor with chronic lymphocytic leukemia.

In this sample, this clone turned up a few times. CDR3 amino acids: CASSLSSGPGNYEQYF. CDR3 nucleotide sequence: TGTGCCAGCAGTTTATCGTCAGGGCCGGGCAACTACGAGCAGTACTTC. The chain carries TRBV27 and TRBJ2-7; tentatively, D is TRBD1 (5 bases). Germline V gives CDR1 MNHEY, CDR2 SMNVEV (reference sequence). Trimming took off 0 bases at V and 3 bases at J, with 15 bases between the two ends. This CDR3 has 16 residues.

The rearrangement uses TRBV28 and TRBJ2-1; D ambiguous. The CDR3 is 15 amino acids. CDR1 is MDHEN, CDR2 SYDVKM, per germline. V was pared by 2 bases and J by 0 bases, with 8 bases between. CDR3: CASSLPPSSYNEQFF. The CDR3 DNA sequence: TGTGCCAGCAGTTTACCCCCCAGCTCCTACAATGAGCAGTTCTTC.